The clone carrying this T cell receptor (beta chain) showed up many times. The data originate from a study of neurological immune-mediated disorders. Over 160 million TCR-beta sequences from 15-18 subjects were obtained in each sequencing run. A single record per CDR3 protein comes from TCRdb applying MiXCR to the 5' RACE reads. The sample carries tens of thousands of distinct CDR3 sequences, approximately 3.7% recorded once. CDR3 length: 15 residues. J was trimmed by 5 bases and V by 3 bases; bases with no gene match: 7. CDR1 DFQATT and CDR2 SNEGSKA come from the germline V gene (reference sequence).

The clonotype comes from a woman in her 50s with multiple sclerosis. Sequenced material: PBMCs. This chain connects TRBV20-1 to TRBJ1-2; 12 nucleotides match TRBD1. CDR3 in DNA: TGCAGTGCTAGCTCCGGGACAGGGGGCGCTTATGGCTACACCTTC. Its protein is CSASSGTGGAYGYTF.